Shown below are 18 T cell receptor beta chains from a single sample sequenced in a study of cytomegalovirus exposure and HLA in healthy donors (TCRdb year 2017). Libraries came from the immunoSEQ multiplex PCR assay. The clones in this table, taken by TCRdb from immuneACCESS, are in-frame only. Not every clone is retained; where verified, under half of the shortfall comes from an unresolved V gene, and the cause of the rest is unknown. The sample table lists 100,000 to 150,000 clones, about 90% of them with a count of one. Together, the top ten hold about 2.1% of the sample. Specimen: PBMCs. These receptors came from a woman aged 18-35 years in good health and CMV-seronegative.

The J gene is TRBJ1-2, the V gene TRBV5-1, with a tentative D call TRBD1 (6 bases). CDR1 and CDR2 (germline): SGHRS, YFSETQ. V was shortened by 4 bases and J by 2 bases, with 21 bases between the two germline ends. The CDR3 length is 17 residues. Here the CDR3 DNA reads TGCGCCAGCAGCCCACCGGGTACAGGGAAATTCAACTATGGCTACACCTTC. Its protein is CASSPPGTGKFNYGYTF.

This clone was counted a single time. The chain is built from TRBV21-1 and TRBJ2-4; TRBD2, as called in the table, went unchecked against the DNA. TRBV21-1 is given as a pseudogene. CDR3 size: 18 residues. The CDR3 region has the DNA TGTGCCAGCAGCAAAGCGCTTTTGGAAGGACTAGGACAAAACATTCAGTACTTC. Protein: CASSKALLEGLGQNIQYF.

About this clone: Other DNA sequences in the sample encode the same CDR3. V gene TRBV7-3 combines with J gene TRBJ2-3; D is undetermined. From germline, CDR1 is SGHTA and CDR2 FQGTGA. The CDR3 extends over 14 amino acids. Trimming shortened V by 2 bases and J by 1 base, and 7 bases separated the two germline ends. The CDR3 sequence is CASSLSGRTDTQYF. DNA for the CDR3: TGTGCCAGCAGCTTATCAGGCCGCACAGATACGCAGTATTTT. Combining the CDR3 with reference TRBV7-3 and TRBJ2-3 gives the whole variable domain GAGVSQTPSNKVTEKGKYVELRCDPISGHTALYWYRQSLGQGPEFLIYFQGTGAADDSGLPNDRFFAVRPEGSVSTLKIQRTERGDSAVYLCASSLSGRTDTQYFGPGTRLTVL.

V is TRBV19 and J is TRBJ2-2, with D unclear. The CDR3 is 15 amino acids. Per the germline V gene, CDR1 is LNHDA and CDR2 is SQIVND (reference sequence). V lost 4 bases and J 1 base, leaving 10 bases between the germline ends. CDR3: CASSRANMNTGELFF. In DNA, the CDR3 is TGTGCCAGTAGTAGGGCGAATATGAACACCGGGGAGCTGTTTTTT.

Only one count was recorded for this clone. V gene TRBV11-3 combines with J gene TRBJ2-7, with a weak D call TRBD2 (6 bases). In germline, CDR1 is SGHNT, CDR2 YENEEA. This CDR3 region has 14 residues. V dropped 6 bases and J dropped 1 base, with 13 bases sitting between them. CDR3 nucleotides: TGTGCCAGCAGACTCTGGGACTCTTCCTACGAGCAGTACTTC. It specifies CASRLWDSSYEQYF.

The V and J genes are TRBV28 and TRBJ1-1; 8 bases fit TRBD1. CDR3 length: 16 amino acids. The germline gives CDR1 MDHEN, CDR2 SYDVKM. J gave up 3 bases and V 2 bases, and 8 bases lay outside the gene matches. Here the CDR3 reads CASSLRQGAMYTEAFF. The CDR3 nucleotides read TGTGCCAGCAGTTTAAGGCAGGGGGCCATGTACACTGAAGCTTTCTTT.

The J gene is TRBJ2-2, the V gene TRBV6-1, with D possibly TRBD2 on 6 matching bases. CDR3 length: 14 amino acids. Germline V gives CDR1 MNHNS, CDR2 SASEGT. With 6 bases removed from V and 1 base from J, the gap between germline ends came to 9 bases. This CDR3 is CASRGSGNTGELFF. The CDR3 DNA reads TGTGCCAGCAGGGGTAGCGGGAACACCGGGGAGCTGTTTTTT.

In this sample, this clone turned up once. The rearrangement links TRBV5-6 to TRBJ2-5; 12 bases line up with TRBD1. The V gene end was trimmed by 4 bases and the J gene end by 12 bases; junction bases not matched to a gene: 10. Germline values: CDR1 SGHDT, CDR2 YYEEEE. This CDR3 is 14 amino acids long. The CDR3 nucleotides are TGTGCCAGCAGCCTGGGACAGGGGGCCTTAGACAAGTACTTC. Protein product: CASSLGQGALDKYF. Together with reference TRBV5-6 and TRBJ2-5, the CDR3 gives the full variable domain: DAGVTQSPTHLIKTRGQQVTLRCSPKSGHDTVSWYQQALGQGPQFIFQYYEEEERQRGNFPDRFSGHQFPNYSSELNVNALLLGDSALYLCASSLGQGALDKYFGPGTRLLVL.

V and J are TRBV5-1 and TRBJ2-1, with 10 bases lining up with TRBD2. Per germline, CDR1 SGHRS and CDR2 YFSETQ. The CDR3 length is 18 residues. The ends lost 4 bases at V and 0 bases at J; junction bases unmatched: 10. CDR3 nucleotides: TGCGCCAGCAGCCCGCCCACCTTAGCGGGAGGCTCCTACAATGAGCAGTTCTTC. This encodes CASSPPTLAGGSYNEQFF.

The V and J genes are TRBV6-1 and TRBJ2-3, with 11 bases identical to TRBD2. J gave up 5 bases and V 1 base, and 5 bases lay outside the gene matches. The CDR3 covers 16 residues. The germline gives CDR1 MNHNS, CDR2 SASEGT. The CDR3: CASSEVSGGAKDTQYF. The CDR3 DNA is TGTGCCAGCAGTGAAGTTAGCGGGGGGGCCAAAGATACGCAGTATTTT.

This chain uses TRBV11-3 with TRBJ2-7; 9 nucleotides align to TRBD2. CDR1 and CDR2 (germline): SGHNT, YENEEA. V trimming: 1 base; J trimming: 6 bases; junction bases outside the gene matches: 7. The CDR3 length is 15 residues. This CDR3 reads CASSLVAGGPAEQYF. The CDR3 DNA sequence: TGTGCCAGCAGCTTAGTGGCGGGAGGGCCAGCCGAGCAGTACTTC.

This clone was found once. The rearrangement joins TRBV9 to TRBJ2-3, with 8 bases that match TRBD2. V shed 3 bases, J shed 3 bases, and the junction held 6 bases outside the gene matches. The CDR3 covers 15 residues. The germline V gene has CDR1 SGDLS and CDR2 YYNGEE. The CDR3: CASSGRGALTDTQYF. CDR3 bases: TGTGCCAGCAGCGGGCGGGGGGCACTGACAGATACGCAGTATTTT.

The CDR3 loop reads CASSSQVGASYEQYF. The CDR3 bases are TGTGCCAGCAGCTCGCAGGTAGGGGCCTCCTACGAGCAGTACTTC. The rearrangement uses TRBV11-3 and TRBJ2-7; tentatively, D is TRBD1 (5 bases). CDR3 length equals 15 residues. With 4 bases removed from V and 0 bases from J, the gap between germline ends came to 13 bases. The germline V gene has CDR1 SGHNT and CDR2 YENEEA.

The CDR3 nucleotides are TGTGCCAGCAGCCCAGACAGGGGGTGGTACGAGCAGTACTTC. Encoded protein: CASSPDRGWYEQYF. The chain has TRBV5-8 and TRBJ2-7; TRBD1 matches 9 bases. The CDR3 extends over 14 amino acids. The germline V gene encodes CDR1 SGHTS and CDR2 YDEGEE. V shed 4 bases and J 4 bases; nucleotides not matched to a gene: 6.

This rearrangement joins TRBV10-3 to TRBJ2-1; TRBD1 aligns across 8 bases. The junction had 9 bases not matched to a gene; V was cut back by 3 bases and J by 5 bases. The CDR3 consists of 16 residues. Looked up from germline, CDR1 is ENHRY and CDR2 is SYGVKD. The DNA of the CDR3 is TGTGCCATCAGTGAAATCCAGGGGGCGACCCACAATGAGCAGTTCTTC. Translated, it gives CAISEIQGATHNEQFF.

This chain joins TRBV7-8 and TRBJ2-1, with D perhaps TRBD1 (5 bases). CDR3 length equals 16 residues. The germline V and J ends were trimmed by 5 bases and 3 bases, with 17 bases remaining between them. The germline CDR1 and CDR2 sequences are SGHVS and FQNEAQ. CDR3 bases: TGTGCCAGCAGCATCCAGGGCCGTGGTGGCTACAATGAGCAGTTCTTC. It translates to CASSIQGRGGYNEQFF.

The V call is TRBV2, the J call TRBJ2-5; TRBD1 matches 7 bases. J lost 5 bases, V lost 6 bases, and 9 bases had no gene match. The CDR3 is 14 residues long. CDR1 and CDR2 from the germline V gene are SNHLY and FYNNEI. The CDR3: CASSKDRAHETQYF. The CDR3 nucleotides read TGTGCCAGCAGCAAAGACAGGGCGCACGAGACCCAGTACTTC.

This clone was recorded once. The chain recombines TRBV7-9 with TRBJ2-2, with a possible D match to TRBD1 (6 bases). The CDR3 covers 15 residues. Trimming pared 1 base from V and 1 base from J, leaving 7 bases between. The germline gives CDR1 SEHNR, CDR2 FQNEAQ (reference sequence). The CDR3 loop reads CASSLGTVNTGELFF. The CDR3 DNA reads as TGTGCCAGCAGCTTAGGGACAGTGAACACCGGGGAGCTGTTTTTT.